These 8 T cell receptor beta chains originate from one sample sequenced in a study of OX40 agonist ivuxolimab in advanced cancers. The repertoire was sequenced with immunoSEQ multiplex PCR; TCRdb's copy has only in-frame clones and lacks some. The data hold 12,000 to 15,000 clones, with more than 65% observed a single time. This specimen consisted of CD4+ or CD8+ T cells sorted from blood, obtained in a trial of the OX40 agonist ivuxolimab. The receptors come from an adult with an advanced solid tumor such as melanoma, head and neck, liver or kidney cancer.

The chain combines TRBV5-1 with TRBJ2-2, with 10 bases lining up with TRBD2. Germline V gene sequence: CDR1 SGHRS, CDR2 YFSETQ. The trim removed 1 base at V and 6 bases at J, leaving 12 bases unmatched. This CDR3 has 18 residues. The CDR3 sequence is CASSLSPSGRRWAGELFF. In DNA, the CDR3 is TGCGCCAGCAGCTTGAGCCCTAGCGGGAGAAGGTGGGCCGGGGAGCTGTTTTTT.

The CDR3 region is CASSLSGIRVAAYTGELFF. CDR3 sequence (DNA): TGTGCCAGCAGTTTATCCGGGATCAGGGTAGCGGCATACACCGGGGAGCTGTTTTTT. V usage is TRBV27 and J usage is TRBJ2-2, with D possibly matching TRBD2 (6 bases). The germline V and J ends were trimmed by 0 bases and 3 bases, with 20 bases remaining between them. This CDR3 comprises 19 residues. The germline gives CDR1 MNHEY, CDR2 SMNVEV (reference sequence).

This sequence joins TRBV7-9 and TRBJ1-4, with D unclear. The CDR3 length is 12 residues. Between the trimmed V and J ends, which lost 4 bases and 9 bases, there was a span of 9 bases. The germline V gene has CDR1 SEHNR and CDR2 FQNEAQ (reference sequence). The CDR3 coding sequence is TGTGCCAGCAGCTCCGGGGATCAAAAACTGTTTTTT. Encoded protein: CASSSGDQKLFF.

This chain uses TRBV27 with TRBJ2-7; D gene unclear. CDR3 length equals 13 residues. The germline V gene encodes CDR1 MNHEY and CDR2 SMNVEV (reference sequence). V lost 2 bases, J lost 4 bases, and 9 bases lay in between. CDR3 sequence (DNA): TGTGCCAGCAGTTTAACCTTGGGTTACGAGCAGTACTTC. It codes for CASSLTLGYEQYF.

The chain employs TRBV4-1 and TRBJ2-7; 7 nucleotides line up with TRBD1. This CDR3 has 14 amino acids. The V gene's germline CDR1 is MGHRA and CDR2 YSYEKL. V trimming: 4 bases; J trimming: 4 bases; junction bases outside the gene matches: 7. CDR3 in amino acids: CASSPMTGTYEQYF. DNA for the CDR3: TGCGCCAGCAGCCCCATGACAGGGACATACGAGCAGTACTTC.

The V and J genes are TRBV27 and TRBJ2-1, with D tentatively TRBD2 (6 bases). The CDR3 totals 15 residues. Trimming took off 6 bases at V and 0 bases at J, with 12 bases between the two ends. Germline V CDR1 and CDR2: MNHEY, SMNVEV (reference sequence). This CDR3 reads CASSGTASSYNEQFF. CDR3 bases: TGTGCCAGCAGCGGGACTGCAAGCTCCTACAATGAGCAGTTCTTC.

The chain links TRBV2 to TRBJ2-7; tentatively, D is TRBD2 (7 bases). Germline V gives CDR1 SNHLY, CDR2 FYNNEI. The ends were cut back, 2 bases at V and 3 bases at J, with 14 bases in the middle. The CDR3 extends over 15 amino acids. The CDR3 sequence is CASSELGGGLYEQYF. The CDR3 DNA reads TGTGCCAGCAGTGAACTGGGGGGGGGCCTCTACGAGCAGTACTTC.

The CDR3 DNA sequence: TGTGCCAGCAGCTCCCCTGATCAATACAATGAGCAGTTCTTC. It is translated as CASSSPDQYNEQFF. This chain connects TRBV7-9 to TRBJ2-1, with D uncertain. The CDR3 length is 14 residues. Germline CDR1 is SEHNR and CDR2 is FQNEAQ (reference sequence). The V end was cut by 4 bases, the J end by 4 bases, with 11 bases between.